The T cell receptor beta chain described here comes from a study of technical replicates of blood from a few donors. Per the germline V gene, CDR1 is SGHNT and CDR2 is YYREEE (reference sequence). CDR3 size: 17 residues. The J segment lost 0 bases and the V segment lost 4 bases, leaving 6 bases of the junction unmatched. The protocol was immunoSEQ multiplex PCR, while the TCRdb copy is restricted to in-frame clones and leaves out a portion. The data hold around 58,000 clones, with around nine tenths observed a single time. This sequence joins TRBV5-4 and TRBJ2-3; 12 bases map to TRBD2. The sequence was obtained from a human donor in good health. Some clones in this sample may be carry-over from other donors' samples. Sequenced material: PBMCs. CDR3 sequence (DNA): TGTGCCAGCAGCATTCGACTAGCGGGGGCAAGCACAGATACGCAGTATTTT. It encodes CASSIRLAGASTDTQYF.